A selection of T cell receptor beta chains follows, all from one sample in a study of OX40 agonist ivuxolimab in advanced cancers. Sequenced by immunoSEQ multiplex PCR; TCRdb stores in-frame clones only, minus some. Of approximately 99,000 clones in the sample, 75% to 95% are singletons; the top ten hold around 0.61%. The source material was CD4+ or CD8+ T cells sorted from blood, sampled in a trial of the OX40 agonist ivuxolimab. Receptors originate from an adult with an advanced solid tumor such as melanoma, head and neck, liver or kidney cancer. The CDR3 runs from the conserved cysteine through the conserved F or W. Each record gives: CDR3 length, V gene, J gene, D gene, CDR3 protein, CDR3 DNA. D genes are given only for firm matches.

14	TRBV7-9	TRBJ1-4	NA	CASSLGPAGEKLFF	TGTGCCAGCAGCCTCGGCCCCGCGGGAGAAAAACTGTTTTTT
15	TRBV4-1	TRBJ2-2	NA	CASSQSQGNTGELFF	TGCGCCAGCAGCCAGAGCCAGGGTAACACCGGGGAGCTGTTTTTT
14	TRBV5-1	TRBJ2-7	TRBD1	CASSPGTGVYEQYF	TGCGCCAGCAGCCCGGGGACAGGGGTTTACGAGCAGTACTTC
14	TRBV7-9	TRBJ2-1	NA	CASSLYQVGNEQFF	TGTGCCAGCAGCTTATACCAGGTGGGGAATGAGCAGTTCTTC
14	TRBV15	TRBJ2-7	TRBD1	CATSRDRGQDEQYF	TGTGCCACCAGCAGGGACAGGGGGCAGGACGAGCAGTACTTC
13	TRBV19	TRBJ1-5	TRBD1	CASSWDRGQPQHF	TGTGCCAGTAGTTGGGACAGGGGACAGCCCCAGCATTTT
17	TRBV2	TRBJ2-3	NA	CARLQTDIASLTDTQYF	TGTGCCAGATTACAGACAGATATTGCGTCTCTAACAGATACGCAGTATTTT
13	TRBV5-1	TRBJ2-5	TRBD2	CASSLSGEETQYF	TGCGCCAGCAGCCTTAGCGGGGAGGAGACCCAGTACTTC
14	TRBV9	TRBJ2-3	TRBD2	CASSSGLTTDTQYF	TGTGCCAGCTCTTCGGGACTAACCACAGATACGCAGTATTTT
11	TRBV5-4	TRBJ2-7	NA	CASSLADEQYF	TGTGCCAGCAGCTTGGCAGACGAGCAGTACTTC
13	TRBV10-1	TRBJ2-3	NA	CASSESGTDTQYF	TGCGCCAGCAGTGAGTCTGGCACAGATACGCAGTATTTT
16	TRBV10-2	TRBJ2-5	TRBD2	CASRESSGGAGETQYF	TGCGCCAGCAGGGAGTCGAGCGGGGGGGCGGGGGAGACCCAGTACTTC
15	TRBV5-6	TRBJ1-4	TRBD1	CASSLVTGANEKLFF	TGTGCCAGCAGCTTGGTGACAGGGGCGAATGAAAAACTGTTTTTT
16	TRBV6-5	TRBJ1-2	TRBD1	CASSYLVAGGNYGYTF	TGTGCCAGCAGTTACCTAGTGGCAGGGGGTAACTATGGCTACACCTTC
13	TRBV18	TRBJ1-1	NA	CASSRALLTEAFF	TGTGCCAGCTCACGGGCCCTGCTGACTGAAGCTTTCTTT